This note documents a single TCR beta chain sequence. It has no known antigen specificity. No per-base quality is available; no much larger clone lies one base away. The data are from a study of response to subunit inactivated influenza vaccine (dated by TCRdb to between 2018 and 2020). For the wider study: Deep quantitative T cell receptor repertoire profiling was used in the study to track responses to a trivalent subunit inactivated influenza vaccine. General findings and caveats noted by the study authors: The authors proposed that each seasonal influenza vaccination may bring in only a limited number of new T cells.

The library was obtained by RT-PCR. These reads were obtained on an Illumina HiSeq 2500. TCRdb passed the public sequencing reads through fastp at Q25 and MiXCR, retaining productive beta sequences. Rows are combined by CDR3 protein, so each entry shows the most common genes and DNA. Within this sample are about 480,000 distinct CDR3 sequences, with 13% of them counted one time only. The top ten clones comprise around 12% of the sample. CDR3 length: 13 amino acids, cysteine to phenylalanine. Only the CDR3 region is kept as DNA, spanning 39 bases read in frame from base 1. Per the germline V gene, LGHNA is the CDR1 and YSLEER is the CDR2. Deletion took 4 bases off V and 4 bases off J, with a span of 8 bases between the germline ends. Read against the paper, the sample's time point label means: approximately 40 days after influenza vaccine administration.

The sequence is built from TRBV4-3 and TRBJ1-3, with no confident D gene call. The sample was PBMCs from blood, taken roughly 48 days after vaccination. The origin of this receptor is a man aged 45-65 years who received an inactivated influenza vaccine. Donor details come from another sample of the same person, matched by shared clones. The CDR3 amino acid sequence is: CASSLSGGNTIYF. The bases read TGCGCCAGCAGCCTGAGTGGGGGAAACACCATATATTTT.